The TCR beta chain described here comes from a study of radiation and T cells in renal cell carcinoma. Study-wide findings and caveats: From baseline, blood top tumor clonotypes peaked at 2 weeks post-radiation. No pretreatment tumor biopsies were available for baseline clonotypes.

The CDR3 is 14 residues long. V was shortened by 1 base and J by 6 bases, with 12 bases between the two germline ends. Germline values: CDR1 SEHNR, CDR2 FQNEAQ (reference sequence). The protocol was immunoSEQ multiplex PCR, while the TCRdb copy is restricted to in-frame clones and leaves out a portion. The sample includes under 100,000 clones, 80% to 90% of them seen just once. In regard to this clone: What it recognizes is unknown.

Time point reported: blood 4 weeks post-SBRT, at nephrectomy. The treatment is: 15 Gy SBRT to primary tumor, nephrectomy 4 weeks later. Radiation-treated patients gave blood at baseline, week 2 and week 4. The patient's renal cell carcinoma had clear cell pathology. The V call is TRBV7-9, the J call TRBJ1-2, with a possible D match to TRBD1 (6 bases). Material: blood, obtained from a patient whose treatment included radiotherapy and nephrectomy. The receptor was derived from a man aged 60 to 69 with renal cell carcinoma. The CDR3 protein is CASSLEQGLNGYTF. The DNA for the CDR3 is TGTGCCAGCAGCTTAGAGCAGGGGTTAAATGGCTACACCTTC.